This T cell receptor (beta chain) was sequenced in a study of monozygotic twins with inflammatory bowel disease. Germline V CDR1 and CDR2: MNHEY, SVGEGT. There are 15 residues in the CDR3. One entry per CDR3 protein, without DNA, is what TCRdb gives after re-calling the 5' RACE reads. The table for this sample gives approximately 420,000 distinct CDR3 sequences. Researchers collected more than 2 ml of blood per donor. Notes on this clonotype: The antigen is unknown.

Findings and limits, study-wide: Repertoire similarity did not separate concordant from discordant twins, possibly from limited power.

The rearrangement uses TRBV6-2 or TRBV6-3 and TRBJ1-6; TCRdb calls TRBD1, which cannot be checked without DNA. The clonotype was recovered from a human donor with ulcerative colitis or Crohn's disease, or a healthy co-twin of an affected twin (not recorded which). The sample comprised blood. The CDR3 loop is CASSLRDRDDSPLHF.